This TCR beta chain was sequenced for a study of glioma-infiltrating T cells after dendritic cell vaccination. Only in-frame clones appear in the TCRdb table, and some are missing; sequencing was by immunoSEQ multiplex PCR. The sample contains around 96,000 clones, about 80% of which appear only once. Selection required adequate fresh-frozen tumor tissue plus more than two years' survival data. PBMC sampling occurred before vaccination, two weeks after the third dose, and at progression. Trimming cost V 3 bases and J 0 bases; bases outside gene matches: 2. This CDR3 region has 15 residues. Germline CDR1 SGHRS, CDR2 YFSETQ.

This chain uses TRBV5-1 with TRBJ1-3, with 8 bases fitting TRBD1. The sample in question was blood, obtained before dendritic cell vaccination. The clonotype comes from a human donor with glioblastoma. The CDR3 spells CASSSQGDSGNTIYF. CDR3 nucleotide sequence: TGCGCCAGCAGCTCACAGGGGGACTCTGGAAACACCATATATTTT.